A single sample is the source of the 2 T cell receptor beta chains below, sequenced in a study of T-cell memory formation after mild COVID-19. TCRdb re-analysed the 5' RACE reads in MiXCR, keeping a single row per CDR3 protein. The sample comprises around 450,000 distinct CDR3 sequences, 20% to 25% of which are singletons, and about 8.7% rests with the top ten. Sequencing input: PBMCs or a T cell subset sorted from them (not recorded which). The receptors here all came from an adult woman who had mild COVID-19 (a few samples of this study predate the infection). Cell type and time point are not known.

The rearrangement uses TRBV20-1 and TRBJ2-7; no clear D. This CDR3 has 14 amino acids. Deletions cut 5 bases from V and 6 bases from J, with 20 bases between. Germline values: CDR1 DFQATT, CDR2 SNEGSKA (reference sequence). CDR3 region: CSAPGPNDGVEQYF. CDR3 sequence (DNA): TGCAGTGCTCCAGGCCCCAACGACGGAGTCGAGCAGTACTTC.

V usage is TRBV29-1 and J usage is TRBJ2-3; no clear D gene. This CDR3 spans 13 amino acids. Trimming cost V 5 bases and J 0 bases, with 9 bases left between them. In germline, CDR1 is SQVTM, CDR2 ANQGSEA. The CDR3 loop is CSVPVTSTDTQYF. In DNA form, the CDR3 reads TGCAGCGTTCCGGTAACTAGCACAGATACGCAGTATTTT.